The 18 T cell receptor beta chains reported below all come from one sample, sequenced in a study of blood T cells in healthy people across ages. A sample-barcoded 5' primer and a J-beta primer mix were used in a second PCR of roughly 6 to 11 cycles. TCRdb ran MiXCR on the 5' RACE reads and lists one entry per CDR3 protein. The sample consists of around 800,000 distinct CDR3 sequences, around a quarter of them appearing once. This sample also appeared in a second study, on T cells of mothers and their children.

Input material: blood. The source is a boy between 10 and 17 years old in good health.

This chain uses TRBV27 with TRBJ2-2; possibly TRBD1 or TRBD2 for D (5 bases each). The CDR3 spans 17 residues. The V end was cut by 1 base, the J end by 1 base, with 13 bases between. Germline V lookup: CDR1 MNHEY, CDR2 SMNVEV (reference sequence). CDR3 amino acids: CASSLFGRGLNTGELFF. The CDR3 DNA is TGTGCCAGCAGTTTATTTGGTCGGGGCTTGAACACCGGGGAGCTGTTTTTT.

This clonotype was detected a few times. The CDR3 region is CSVTGGPSYEQYF. CDR3 bases: TGCAGCGTGACGGGGGGCCCCTCCTACGAGCAGTACTTC. The chain joins TRBV29-1 to TRBJ2-7, with TRBD2 as a possible D gene (7 bases). The CDR3 runs to 13 residues. V was clipped by 6 bases and J by 0 bases, with 12 bases between them. The germline gives CDR1 SQVTM, CDR2 ANQGSEA.

At least ten counts were recorded for this clonotype. Sequence at one end of the junction differs from germline and may be a read error. The gene calls are TRBV12-3 or TRBV12-4 and TRBJ2-1; D is ambiguous. This CDR3 spans 13 amino acids. The CDR3 region is CASSLSRNNEQFF. The CDR3 region has the DNA TGCGCCAGCAGCTTGTCTCGGAACAATGAGCAGTTCTTC.

This clonotype occurred a few times. V is TRBV18 and J is TRBJ1-3; no clear D gene. V lost 5 bases and J 2 bases, leaving 13 bases between the germline ends. The germline V gene encodes CDR1 KGHSH and CDR2 LQKENI. The CDR3 covers 15 residues. The CDR3 sequence is CASSSGAVAGNTIYF. The CDR3 nucleotides are TGTGCCAGCTCATCAGGAGCGGTCGCTGGAAACACCATATATTTT.

V and J are TRBV4-1 and TRBJ1-2; no reliable D call. Germline V CDR1 and CDR2: MGHRA, YSYEKL. V shed 0 bases and J shed 4 bases, with 12 bases lying between them. The CDR3 totals 15 residues. CDR3 nucleotides: TGCGCCAGCAGCCAAGAGTATGCCCGGCCCTATGGCTACACCTTC. It specifies CASSQEYARPYGYTF.

This clonotype was picked up many times. The rearrangement links TRBV5-1 to TRBJ2-7; 8 bases are a match to TRBD2. The V and J ends lost 4 bases and 0 bases, in that order; junction bases with no gene match: 6. Germline values: CDR1 SGHRS, CDR2 YFSETQ. The CDR3 runs to 15 residues. The CDR3 region is CASSGLAGSSYEQYF. CDR3 nucleotides: TGCGCCAGCAGCGGGTTAGCGGGGAGCTCCTACGAGCAGTACTTC.

The chain is built from TRBV6-2 or TRBV6-3 and TRBJ2-1; D unclear. Trimming cost V 6 bases and J 7 bases, with 10 bases left between them. The germline CDR1 and CDR2 sequences are MNHEY and SVGEGT. CDR3 length: 12 residues. CDR3: CASRPLRNEQFF. CDR3 DNA sequence: TGTGCCAGCAGACCACTGCGGAATGAGCAGTTCTTC.

This clonotype came up a few times. V gene TRBV7-9 combines with J gene TRBJ1-2, with a tentative D call TRBD1 (5 bases). CDR3 size: 15 residues. Germline CDR1 SEHNR, CDR2 FQNEAQ (reference sequence). Deletions cut 5 bases from V and 4 bases from J, with 17 bases between. CDR3 protein: CASSRQGERAYGYTF. The DNA of the CDR3 is TGTGCCAGCAGCCGGCAGGGCGAGAGGGCCTATGGCTACACCTTC.

V is TRBV6-5 and J is TRBJ1-1; D ambiguous. CDR3 length: 15 residues. V lost 0 bases and J lost 2, with 10 bases in between. Germline CDR1 and CDR2: MNHEY and SVGAGI. The CDR3 sequence is CASSYSNQGNTEAFF. CDR3 DNA: TGTGCCAGCAGTTACTCGAACCAAGGCAACACTGAAGCTTTCTTT.

This clonotype was observed a handful of times. This chain links TRBV28 with TRBJ2-5; 7 bases agree with TRBD1. The assigned J gene may be wrong: the sequence end matches TRBJ2-7 better. There are 14 residues in the CDR3. Germline V gene lookup returns CDR1 MDHEN and CDR2 SYDVKM. For the CDR3, the DNA is TGTGCCAGCACCCGATTTGGGACAGCCTACGAGCAGTACTTC. Translation: CASTRFGTAYEQYF.

The chain has TRBV30 and TRBJ2-1, with D perhaps matching TRBD2 (5 bases). The CDR3 runs 15 residues. Germline V gene sequence: CDR1 GTSNPN, CDR2 SVGIG (reference sequence). V lost 4 bases to trimming and J lost 2 bases, with 15 bases between them. DNA of the CDR3: TGTGCCTGGACCCCGGGCGGACTCCCCTACAATGAGCAGTTCTTC. Translated, it gives CAWTPGGLPYNEQFF.

For this clonotype: One end of the junction is discordant with germline, which a read error may explain. The chain is built from TRBV6-5 and TRBJ2-5; 9 bases align to TRBD2. This CDR3 is built from 13 residues. Per germline, CDR1 MNHEY and CDR2 SVGAGI. DNA of the CDR3: TGTGCCAGCAGTTACTCCTTAGCGGGGGAAGAGTTCTTC. Its protein product is CASSYSLAGEEFF.

This clonotype was recorded a few times. The chain carries TRBV12-3 or TRBV12-4 and TRBJ2-5, with TRBD1 matching over 7 bases. Losses at the gene ends were 8 bases for V and 3 bases for J; bases not matched to a gene: 12. The CDR3 has 15 amino acids. CDR3 sequence (DNA): TGTGCCAGCCCCTTTTTACCCGGGACAGAAGAGACCCAGTACTTC. Protein product: CASPFLPGTEETQYF.

This chain uses TRBV28 with TRBJ1-4; the D is unclear. Trimming removed 8 bases from V and 0 bases from J, with 4 bases in between. Germline CDR1 and CDR2: MDHEN and SYDVKM. The length of the CDR3 is 12 residues. CDR3 residues: CASASTNEKLFF. DNA for the CDR3: TGTGCCAGCGCCTCAACTAATGAAAAACTGTTTTTT.

This clonotype came up a few times. The chain uses TRBV6-5 and TRBJ1-6; tentative D call: TRBD1 (6 bases). V was pared by 2 bases and J by 9 bases, with 14 bases between. The CDR3 sequence is 15 residues long. From germline, CDR1 is MNHEY and CDR2 SVGAGI. The CDR3 DNA is TGTGCCAGCAGTTACGCCAGGGGAATTGTTTCACCCCTCCACTTT. It is translated as CASSYARGIVSPLHF.

The rearrangement uses TRBV7-3 and TRBJ2-7; D not certain. The germline gives CDR1 SGHTA, CDR2 FQGTGA. With 3 bases removed from V and 2 bases from J, the gap between germline ends came to 14 bases. The CDR3 has 15 residues. CDR3 amino acids: CASSFMGGPAYEQYF. Written as DNA, the CDR3 is TGTGCCAGCAGCTTTATGGGCGGACCGGCCTACGAGCAGTACTTC.

This rearrangement joins TRBV14 to TRBJ2-5; perhaps TRBD1 as D (6 bases). The V end lost 2 bases, the J end lost 2 bases, and 12 bases lay between the germline ends. CDR1 is SGHDN and CDR2 is FVKESK in the germline V gene. There are 15 residues in the CDR3. The CDR3 here is CASSQRQGIQETQYF. CDR3 nucleotide sequence: TGTGCCAGCAGCCAACGGCAGGGGATACAAGAGACCCAGTACTTC.

The genes are TRBV3-1 and TRBJ2-1; D is undetermined. Deletions cut 2 bases from V and 0 bases from J, with 8 bases between. Looked up from germline, CDR1 is LGHDT and CDR2 is YNNKEL (reference sequence). This CDR3 region has 15 residues. CDR3 in amino acids: CASSQRSYSYNEQFF. The CDR3 nucleotides are TGTGCCAGCAGCCAAAGAAGTTACTCCTACAATGAGCAGTTCTTC.